Described below is a single TCR beta chain sequence and its context. The data are from a study of CD8 T cells in Susac syndrome. Negative isolation was used for CD8+ and CD4+ T cells, and FACS enrichment was applied to TEMRA cells. It was with random hexamers that about 0.45 to 1 ug RNA was reverse transcribed. TCR beta CDR3 was amplified by immunoSEQ multiplex PCR. This amplification extended across 54 Vbeta and 13 Jbeta segments. TCRdb reanalysed the immunoSEQ multiplex PCR reads using MiXCR and keeps one entry per CDR3 protein. The sample records a few hundred thousand distinct CDR3 sequences, 90% to 95% being singletons. The germline V gene encodes CDR1 MGHRA and CDR2 YSYEKL. The CDR3 extends over 16 amino acids. J was trimmed by 7 bases and V by 1 base; bases with no gene match: 5.

Source material: CD4+ T cells from PBMCs. The chain joins TRBV4-1 to TRBJ1-6, with 9 positions matching TRBD1. The source of this sequence is a human donor with multiple sclerosis. This chain's CDR3 is CASSQGTGVWNSPLHF. CDR3 DNA sequence: TGCGCCAGCAGCCAAGGGACAGGGGTATGGAATTCACCCCTCCACTTT.